This entry is about one TCR beta chain. The target antigen is unknown. Every isolated RNA sample was fully reverse transcribed, so sequencing captured expressed TCRB transcripts. Produced via immunoSEQ multiplex PCR; TCRdb's table is partial and in-frame only. The data show under 400,000 clones, roughly 15% seen once. These data originate in a study of beta chain features in type 1 diabetes. Overall study results and limits: TCRB CDR3s were moderately but significantly shorter in Type 1 diabetes patients in all four CD4+ subsets.

Via the markers CD45RO/CCR7/CD25/CD127/CD95/CD27, stem cell-like memory, regulatory, central memory and naive CD4+ cells were sorted. This TCR was recovered from a man in his thirties or forties in good health. The sequenced material came from central memory CD4+ T cells from blood.

The CDR3 nucleotides read TGTGCCAGCAATACAGGGCCTCACAATGAGCAGTTCTTC. Its translation is CASNTGPHNEQFF. The gene calls are TRBV6-5 and TRBJ2-1, with a tentative D call TRBD1 (6 bases). Trimming took off 7 bases at V and 5 bases at J, with 12 bases between the two ends. Germline CDR1 and CDR2: MNHEY and SVGAGI. This CDR3 contains 13 residues.